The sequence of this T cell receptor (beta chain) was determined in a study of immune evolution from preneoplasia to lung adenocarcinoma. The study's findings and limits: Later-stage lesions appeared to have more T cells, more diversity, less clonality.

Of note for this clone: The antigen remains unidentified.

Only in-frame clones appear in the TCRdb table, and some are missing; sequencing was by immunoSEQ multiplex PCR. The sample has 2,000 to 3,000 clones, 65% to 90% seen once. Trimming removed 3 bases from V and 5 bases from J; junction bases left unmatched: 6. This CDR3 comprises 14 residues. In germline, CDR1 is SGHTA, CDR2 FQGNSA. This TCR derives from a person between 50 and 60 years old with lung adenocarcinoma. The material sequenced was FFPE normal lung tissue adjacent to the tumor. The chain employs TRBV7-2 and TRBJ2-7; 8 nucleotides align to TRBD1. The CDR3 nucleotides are TGTGCCAGCAGCTTTCCACAGGGGGGTAACGAGCAGTACTTC. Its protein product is CASSFPQGGNEQYF.